This T cell receptor beta chain was documented in a study of vaccination effects on CD4 cells after COVID-19. Study-level background: Viral peptide pools were used in the ViraFEST assay to expand antigen-specific CD4+ T cells, and sequencing came afterward. Three convalescent patients underwent early and late post-vaccination sampling. The researchers cultured roughly 2.2 million PBMC per well with 8 to 10 IU/ml IL-2 and around 9.5 ug/ml peptides.

Libraries were prepared by immunoSEQ multiplex PCR; TCRdb keeps only in-frame clonotypes and omits some of them. The sample has around 53,000 clones, around three quarters seen once. This CDR3 contains 14 residues. Trimming took off 5 bases at V and 4 bases at J, with 12 bases between the two ends. CDR1 is LNHDA and CDR2 is SQIVND in the germline V gene (reference sequence). In regard to this clone: Antigen unknown.

A 10-day culture period preceded the isolation of CD4+ T cells. Documented for the person is a PCR-confirmed SARS-CoV-2 infection occurring between March and December 2020. As their vaccination, participants received two doses of either BNT162b2 or mRNA-1273. This sequence was found in a human donor who had a prior SARS-CoV-2 infection. The chain uses TRBV19 and TRBJ1-5, with a weak D call TRBD1 (6 bases). The sample in question was CD4+ T cells from PBMCs cultured without peptide, obtained after COVID-19 vaccination. CDR3 sequence: CASSAQGPNQPQHF. CDR3 DNA sequence: TGTGCCAGTAGTGCACAGGGACCAAATCAGCCCCAGCATTTT.